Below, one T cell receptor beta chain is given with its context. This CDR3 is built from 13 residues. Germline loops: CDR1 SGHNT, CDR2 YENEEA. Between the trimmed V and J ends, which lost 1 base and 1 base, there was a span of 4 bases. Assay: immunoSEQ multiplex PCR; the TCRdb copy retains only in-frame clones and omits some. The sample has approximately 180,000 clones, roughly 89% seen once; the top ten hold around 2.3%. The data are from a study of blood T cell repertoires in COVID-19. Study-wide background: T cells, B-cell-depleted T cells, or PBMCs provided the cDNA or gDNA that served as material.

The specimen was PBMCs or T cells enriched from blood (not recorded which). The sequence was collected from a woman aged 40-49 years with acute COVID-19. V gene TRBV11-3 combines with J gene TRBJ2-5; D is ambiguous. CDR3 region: CASSLGAQETQYF. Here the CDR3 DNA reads TGTGCCAGCAGCTTAGGAGCCCAAGAGACCCAGTACTTC.